Following are 20 T cell receptor beta chains from one sample sequenced in a study of T cells in Graves' hyperthyroidism and ophthalmopathy. Amplified regions were TCR beta CDR3 sequences from RNA transcripts. The HTBI primer set served for first-round RT-PCR of the TCR CDR3. One entry per CDR3 protein, called by TCRdb with MiXCR from the multiplex PCR reads. The data show fewer than 350,000 distinct CDR3 sequences, 10% to 15% seen once. The sequenced material came from blood. These receptors were collected from a woman younger than 45 with Graves' hyperthyroidism that later progressed to Graves' ophthalmopathy.

Points on this clonotype: A single base separates this from a much larger clone, so it may be a read error. The J gene is TRBJ1-4, the V gene TRBV7-9; the D is unclear. This CDR3 comprises 13 residues. Germline V gives CDR1 SEHNR, CDR2 FQNEAQ (reference sequence). The CDR3 DNA is TGTGCCAACAGCCCGCCATCGGATGAAAAACTGTTTTTT. Translating it yields CANSPPSDEKLFF.

This clonotype has at least ten counts. The chain has TRBV7-9 and TRBJ2-5; D is possibly TRBD2 (8 bases). The germline CDR1 and CDR2 sequences are SEHNR and FQNEAQ (reference sequence). Between the trimmed V and J ends, which lost 2 bases and 3 bases, there was a span of 13 bases. This CDR3 comprises 15 residues. CDR3 amino acids: CASSLRGRGEETQYF. The CDR3 DNA sequence: TGTGCCAGCAGCTTAAGGGGGCGGGGGGAAGAGACCCAGTACTTC.

This clonotype has at least ten counts. The chain links TRBV5-1 to TRBJ2-2, with TRBD1 matching over 9 bases. With V trimmed by 4 bases and J by 2 bases, 3 bases remained unmatched. Germline CDR1 reads SGHRS; CDR2 reads YFSETQ. The CDR3 spans 15 residues. CDR3 in DNA: TGCGCCAGCAGCGGGGGACAGGGTAACACCGGGGAGCTGTTTTTT. Its translation: CASSGGQGNTGELFF.

Worth noting for this clonotype: A read error may account for a junction end that differs from germline. This rearrangement joins TRBV7-3 to TRBJ2-5; a weak D match, TRBD2 (5 bases). Germline CDR1 is SGHTA and CDR2 is FQGTGA. This CDR3 contains 13 residues. CDR3 sequence (DNA): TGTGCCAGCAGGTTAAACGCGGGAGAGACCCAGTACTTC. This sequence encodes CASRLNAGETQYF.

This clonotype has ten or more counts. The V and J genes are TRBV20-1 and TRBJ2-3; D may be TRBD1 or TRBD2 (5 bases each). V was clipped by 7 bases and J by 0 bases, with 14 bases between them. Germline V gene data show CDR1 as DFQATT and CDR2 as SNEGSKA (reference sequence). The CDR3 is made up of 14 amino acids. For the CDR3, the DNA is TGCAGTGGGGAGACAGACCTAAGCACAGATACGCAGTATTTT. It specifies CSGETDLSTDTQYF.

In this sample, this clonotype turned up once. One base away lies a much larger clone, so this may be a sequencing read error. The V call is TRBV27, the J call TRBJ2-6; D remains ambiguous. The CDR3 extends over 14 amino acids. CDR1 MNHEY and CDR2 SMNVEV come from the germline V gene (reference sequence). Trimming took off 8 bases at V and 0 bases at J, with 8 bases between the two ends. CDR3 amino acids: CASVGNSGANVLTF. The CDR3 DNA is TGTGCCAGCGTAGGGAACTCTGGGGCCAACGTCCTGACTTTC.

This clonotype was seen at least ten times. The chain carries TRBV5-1 and TRBJ2-7; 9 nucleotides match TRBD1. This CDR3 comprises 16 residues. The V gene end was trimmed by 0 bases and the J gene end by 2 bases; junction bases not matched to a gene: 6. Per the germline V gene, CDR1 is SGHRS and CDR2 is YFSETQ. The CDR3 here is CASSLVAGTGTYEQYF. DNA of the CDR3: TGCGCCAGCAGCTTGGTCGCCGGGACAGGGACCTACGAGCAGTACTTC.

This clonotype was counted only a few times. This CDR3 is CASSQGLAGETQYF. The CDR3, as DNA: TGTGCCAGTAGCCAGGGACTAGCGGGAGAGACCCAGTACTTC. The chain recombines TRBV19 with TRBJ2-5, with 12 bases matching TRBD2. The CDR3 runs 14 residues. Germline CDR1 is LNHDA and CDR2 is SQIVND (reference sequence). V lost 6 bases and J lost 4; bases outside the gene matches: 3.

This clonotype has a count of ten or more. The chain links TRBV29-1 to TRBJ2-7; 7 nucleotides align to TRBD1. The CDR3 spans 14 residues. CDR1 is SQVTM, CDR2 ANQGSEA, per germline. V lost 7 bases and J lost 2; bases outside the gene matches: 11. The CDR3 loop reads CSGETGIYPYEQYF. The CDR3 nucleotides are TGCAGCGGGGAGACAGGGATTTACCCCTACGAGCAGTACTTC.

Remarks on this clonotype: Sequence at one end of the junction differs from germline and may be a read error. This chain connects TRBV15 to TRBJ2-3; perhaps D is TRBD1 or TRBD2 (6 bases each). The CDR3 is 12 amino acids. Per germline, CDR1 LNHNV and CDR2 YYDKDF (reference sequence). CDR3 sequence reads: CAISRGGFTQYF. CDR3 sequence (DNA): TGTGCCATCAGCAGAGGGGGGTTTACGCAGTATTTT.

For this clonotype: A much larger clonotype is one base distant, so this may be a read error. The chain uses TRBV28 and TRBJ2-5; the match to TRBD2 covers 8 bases. Germline CDR1 reads MDHEN; CDR2 reads SYDVKM. V trimming: 7 bases; J trimming: 12 bases; junction bases outside the gene matches: 16. This CDR3 comprises 14 residues. CDR3 coding DNA: TGTGCCAGCACCAACCCGGGACTAGGTTTAAGGGAGTACTTC. Residues: CASTNPGLGLREYF.

This clonotype showed up just a few times. This may be a read error: a much more frequent sequence differs by one nucleotide. This chain uses TRBV5-4 with TRBJ2-5; perhaps TRBD2 as D (5 bases). Trimming left V 2 bases short and J 0 bases short, with 8 bases between. From germline, CDR1 is SGHNT and CDR2 YYREEE (reference sequence). This CDR3 contains 14 residues. CDR3 amino acids: CASSFLSDQETQYF. The CDR3 DNA is TGTGCCAGCAGCTTTCTTAGCGACCAAGAGACCCAGTACTTC. The variable domain in full, with the rest retrieved from reference TRBV5-4 and TRBJ2-5, is ETGVTQSPTHLIKTRGQQVTLRCSSQSGHNTVSWYQQALGQGPQFIFQYYREEENGRGNFPPRFSGLQFPNYSSELNVNALELDDSALYLCASSFLSDQETQYFGPGTRLLVL.

This clonotype turned up a few times. The rearrangement joins TRBV6-2 or TRBV6-3 to TRBJ1-2; weak D call: TRBD1 (5 bases). This CDR3 has 15 amino acids. V gave up 6 bases and J gave up 4 bases, with 18 bases separating them. Germline V gene sequence: CDR1 MNHEY, CDR2 SVGEGT. In DNA, the CDR3 is TGTGCCAGCAGGCGCCCCTCTCGGGGCGGCTATGGCTACACCTTC. As protein: CASRRPSRGGYGYTF.

The chain has TRBV5-6 and TRBJ2-7; 8 bases are shared with TRBD1. From germline, CDR1 is SGHDT and CDR2 YYEEEE. This CDR3 spans 15 amino acids. Trimming took 7 bases from V and 6 from J; bases not matched to a gene: 15. CDR3 sequence reads: CASSFTTGGSSEQYF. CDR3 bases: TGTGCCAGCTCCTTTACTACAGGGGGTTCAAGCGAGCAGTACTTC.

In this sample, this clonotype turned up a few times. V and J are TRBV19 and TRBJ2-1; 16 bases match TRBD2. Germline CDR1 LNHDA, CDR2 SQIVND (reference sequence). The trim removed 11 bases at V and 1 base at J, leaving 8 bases unmatched. This CDR3 has 17 residues. The CDR3 DNA reads TGTGCCCTTTCCGGGACTAGCGGGAGGGATTCCTACAATGAGCAGTTCTTC. This translates into CALSGTSGRDSYNEQFF.

This clonotype came up a few times. The chain joins TRBV5-8 to TRBJ1-5; D is undetermined. This CDR3 region has 16 residues. The V end was cut by 1 base, the J end by 0 bases, with 11 bases between. Germline CDR1 is SGHTS and CDR2 is YDEGEE. The CDR3: CASSLYGSLSNQPQHF. CDR3 nucleotides: TGTGCCAGCAGCTTGTACGGTTCCCTTAGCAATCAGCCCCAGCATTTT.

This clonotype was seen ten or more times. The chain couples TRBV20-1 to TRBJ2-7; D gene uncertain. The CDR3 consists of 14 residues. Trimming took off 2 bases at V and 4 bases at J, with 15 bases between the two ends. Germline CDR1 DFQATT, CDR2 SNEGSKA (reference sequence). The CDR3 DNA reads TGCAGTGCTAGAACGACTTCCGTAGTGTACGAGCAGTACTTC. Its translation is CSARTTSVVYEQYF.

This clonotype was detected ten times or more. This sequence joins TRBV2 and TRBJ2-6, with D perhaps matching TRBD1 or TRBD2 (6 bases each). Germline V gene lookup returns CDR1 SNHLY and CDR2 FYNNEI. Trimming left V 7 bases short and J 2 bases short, with 15 bases between. CDR3 length equals 16 residues. The CDR3 region has the DNA TGTGCCAGCACCCGGGGGCTAGCTGCTGGGGCCAACGTCCTGACTTTC. Translated: CASTRGLAAGANVLTF.

The sample holds a few counts of this clonotype. The chain's CDR3 is CASSRHSRDKADTQYF. CDR3 in DNA: TGTGCCAGCAGTCGCCACTCGCGGGACAAGGCCGATACGCAGTATTTT. The rearrangement links TRBV6-7 to TRBJ2-3; tentatively, D is TRBD1 or TRBD2 (6 bases each). TRBV6-7 is flagged as an ORF with uncertain function. Trimming shortened V by 5 bases and J by 6 bases, and 21 bases separated the two germline ends. This CDR3 region has 16 residues.

V is TRBV19 and J is TRBJ1-2; no firm D call. The germline V and J ends were trimmed by 9 bases and 1 base, with 21 bases remaining between them. Germline CDR1 and CDR2: LNHDA and SQIVND (reference sequence). CDR3 size: 16 residues. The CDR3 DNA is TGTGCCAGCCACTCTATAGTTGGCACGGGTAACTATGGCTACACCTTC. Translating gives CASHSIVGTGNYGYTF.